A single sample is the source of the 10 T cell receptor beta chains below, sequenced in a study of CD8+ T cells in alopecia areata. It was cDNA, reverse transcribed from extracted RNA, that served as the sequencing template. Repertoires were generated with immunoSEQ multiplex PCR, while TCRdb's copy carries only in-frame clones and drops some. The sample shows some 120,000 clones, approximately 58% of them seen only once. Sequenced here: CD4+ T cells sorted from blood, sampled at week 0. These receptors came from a human donor with alopecia areata.

This clone was observed a few times. The rearrangement joins TRBV28 to TRBJ2-7, with 8 bases aligning to TRBD1. This CDR3 has 14 amino acids. CDR1 and CDR2 from the germline V gene are MDHEN and SYDVKM. After removal of 5 bases from V and 3 bases from J, the junction contained 6 bases not matched to a gene. The CDR3 coding sequence is TGTGCCAGCAGTGCAGGGGGCGCCGACTACGAGCAGTACTTC. It specifies CASSAGGADYEQYF.

The V gene is TRBV7-6, the J gene TRBJ2-7; D remains unclear. CDR3 length: 12 residues. V was shortened by 6 bases and J by 3 bases, with 9 bases between the two germline ends. Germline values: CDR1 SGHVS, CDR2 FNYEAQ. The CDR3 DNA reads as TGTGCCAGCAGTCGAACGGGCTACGAGCAGTACTTC. Residues: CASSRTGYEQYF. The full variable domain, completed using reference TRBV7-6 and TRBJ2-7, is GAGVSQSPRYKVTKRGQDVALRCDPISGHVSLYWYRQALGQGPEFLTYFNYEAQQDKSGLPNDRFSAERPEGSISTLTIQRTEQRDSAMYRCASSRTGYEQYFGPGTRLTVT.

The chain has TRBV19 and TRBJ1-5; a possible D gene is TRBD1 (6 bases). This CDR3 is 13 amino acids long. V dropped 8 bases and J dropped 5 bases, with 13 bases sitting between them. The germline gives CDR1 LNHDA, CDR2 SQIVND (reference sequence). The CDR3 is CASRGQFDQPQHF. CDR3 bases: TGTGCCAGTCGAGGACAGTTCGATCAGCCCCAGCATTTT.

The V and J genes are TRBV7-2 and TRBJ1-2; possibly TRBD1 for D (5 bases). Germline V gives CDR1 SGHTA, CDR2 FQGNSA. Trimming removed 6 bases at V and 4 bases at J, with 12 bases between. The CDR3 covers 13 residues. CDR3: CASSQTGGYGYTF. DNA for the CDR3: TGTGCCAGCAGTCAGACGGGGGGCTATGGCTACACCTTC.

This clone has only a few counts. The V and J genes are TRBV18 and TRBJ1-1; D might be TRBD1 (6 bases). Germline V gives CDR1 KGHSH, CDR2 LQKENI. The length of the CDR3 is 14 residues. V was shortened by 3 bases and J by 7 bases, with 15 bases between the two germline ends. The chain's CDR3 is CASSPSGQQGEAFF. The CDR3 region has the DNA TGTGCCAGCTCACCTTCCGGACAGCAGGGTGAAGCTTTCTTT.

The V gene is TRBV7-2, the J gene TRBJ2-3; D is undetermined. Trimming stripped 4 bases from V and 2 bases from J, with 1 base between. The CDR3 contains 11 residues. From germline, CDR1 is SGHTA and CDR2 FQGNSA. The CDR3 sequence: CASSYTDTQYF. CDR3 DNA: TGTGCCAGCAGCTACACAGATACGCAGTATTTT.

Only a few counts were recorded for this clone. V gene TRBV4-1 combines with J gene TRBJ1-1; D might be TRBD1 (6 bases). The CDR3 totals 14 residues. CDR1 is MGHRA, CDR2 YSYEKL, per germline. V lost 3 bases and J lost 1, with 9 bases in between. This CDR3 is CASSQGHSNTEAFF. The CDR3 DNA is TGCGCCAGCAGCCAGGGACACTCGAACACTGAAGCTTTCTTT.

The chain carries TRBV5-1 and TRBJ2-2; 7 nucleotides align to TRBD1. The V gene end was trimmed by 4 bases and the J gene end by 6 bases; junction bases not matched to a gene: 9. The CDR3 extends over 15 amino acids. Germline V lookup: CDR1 SGHRS, CDR2 YFSETQ. CDR3 amino acids: CASSHPTGDAGELFF. The CDR3 coding sequence is TGCGCCAGCAGCCACCCAACAGGGGATGCCGGGGAGCTGTTTTTT.

J is TRBJ1-1 and V is TRBV11-2; tentative D call: TRBD1 (6 bases). The CDR3 is made up of 15 amino acids. Germline CDR1 is SGHAT and CDR2 is FQNNGV. Between the trimmed V and J ends, which lost 5 bases and 5 bases, there was a span of 18 bases. The CDR3 loop is CASSQVQGVGTEAFF. The CDR3 DNA sequence: TGTGCCAGCAGCCAAGTACAGGGCGTAGGGACTGAAGCTTTCTTT.

This clone has just a few counts. Here the CDR3 reads CATSRDTGRAEAFF. The CDR3 DNA reads as TGTGCCACCAGCAGAGATACGGGGAGGGCTGAAGCTTTCTTT. The chain carries TRBV15 and TRBJ1-1; D remains ambiguous. V gave up 0 bases and J gave up 6 bases, with 11 bases separating them. This CDR3 region has 14 residues. Germline CDR1 is LNHNV and CDR2 is YYDKDF (reference sequence).